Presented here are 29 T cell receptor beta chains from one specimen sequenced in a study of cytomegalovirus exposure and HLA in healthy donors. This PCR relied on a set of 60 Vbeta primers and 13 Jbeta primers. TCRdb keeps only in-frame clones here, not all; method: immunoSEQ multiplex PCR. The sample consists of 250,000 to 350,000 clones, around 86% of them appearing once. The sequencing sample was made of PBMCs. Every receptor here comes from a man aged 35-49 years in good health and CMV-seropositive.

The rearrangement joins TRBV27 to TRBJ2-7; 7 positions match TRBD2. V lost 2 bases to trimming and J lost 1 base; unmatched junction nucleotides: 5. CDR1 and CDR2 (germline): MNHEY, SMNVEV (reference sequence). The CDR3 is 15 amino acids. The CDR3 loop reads CASSLVTSESYEQYF. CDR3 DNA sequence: TGTGCCAGCAGTTTAGTCACTAGCGAGTCCTACGAGCAGTACTTC.

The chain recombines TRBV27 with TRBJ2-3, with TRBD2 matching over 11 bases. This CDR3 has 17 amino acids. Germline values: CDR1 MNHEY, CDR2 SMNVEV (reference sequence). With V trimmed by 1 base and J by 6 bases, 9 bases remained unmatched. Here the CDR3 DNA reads TGTGCCAGCAGTTTATGGTCTAGCGGGGGGAGCCGGGATACGCAGTATTTT. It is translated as CASSLWSSGGSRDTQYF.

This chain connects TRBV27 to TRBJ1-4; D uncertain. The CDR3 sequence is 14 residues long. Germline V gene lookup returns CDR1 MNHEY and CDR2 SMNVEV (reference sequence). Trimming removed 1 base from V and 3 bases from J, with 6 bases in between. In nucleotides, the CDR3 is TGTGCCAGCAGTTTATACGGTCCTAATGAAAAACTGTTTTTT. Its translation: CASSLYGPNEKLFF.

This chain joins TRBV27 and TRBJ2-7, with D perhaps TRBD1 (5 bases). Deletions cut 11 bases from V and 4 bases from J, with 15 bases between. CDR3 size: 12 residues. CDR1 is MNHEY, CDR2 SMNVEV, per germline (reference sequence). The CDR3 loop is CAGIGAVYEQYF. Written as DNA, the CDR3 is TGTGCCGGAATAGGGGCAGTATACGAGCAGTACTTC.

For the CDR3, the DNA is TGTGCCAGCTCACCCTGGCCCCAGGGGTCCCCGGACGAGCAGTACTTC. Its protein product is CASSPWPQGSPDEQYF. J is TRBJ2-7 and V is TRBV18; weak D call: TRBD1 (6 bases). Germline V gene lookup returns CDR1 KGHSH and CDR2 LQKENI. V shed 3 bases and J shed 5 bases, with 20 bases lying between them. The CDR3 has 16 residues.

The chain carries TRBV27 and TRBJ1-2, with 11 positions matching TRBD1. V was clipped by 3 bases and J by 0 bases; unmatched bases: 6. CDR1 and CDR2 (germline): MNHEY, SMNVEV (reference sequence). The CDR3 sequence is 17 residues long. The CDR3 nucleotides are TGTGCCAGCAGTTTGTACGGACAGGGGGCGACTAACTATGGCTACACCTTC. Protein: CASSLYGQGATNYGYTF.

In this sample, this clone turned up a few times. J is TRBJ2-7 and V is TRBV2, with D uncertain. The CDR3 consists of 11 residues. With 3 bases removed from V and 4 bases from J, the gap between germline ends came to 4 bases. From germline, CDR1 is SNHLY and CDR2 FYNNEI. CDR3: CASSDQYEQYF. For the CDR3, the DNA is TGTGCCAGCAGTGATCAGTACGAGCAGTACTTC.

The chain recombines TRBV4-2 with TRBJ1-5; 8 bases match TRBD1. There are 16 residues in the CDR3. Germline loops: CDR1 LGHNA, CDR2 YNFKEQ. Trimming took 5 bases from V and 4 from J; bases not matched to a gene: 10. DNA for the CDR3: TGTGCCAGCAGCGGAAATGCAGGGGGCCGGAATCAGCCCCAGCATTTT. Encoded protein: CASSGNAGGRNQPQHF.

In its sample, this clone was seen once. The CDR3 sequence is CASSIVRDNEQFF. CDR3 nucleotide sequence: TGTGCCAGTAGTATAGTACGAGACAATGAGCAGTTCTTC. This chain connects TRBV19 to TRBJ2-1; D remains unclear. This CDR3 region has 13 residues. Germline V lookup: CDR1 LNHDA, CDR2 SQIVND (reference sequence). Trimming took off 1 base at V and 5 bases at J, with 6 bases between the two ends.

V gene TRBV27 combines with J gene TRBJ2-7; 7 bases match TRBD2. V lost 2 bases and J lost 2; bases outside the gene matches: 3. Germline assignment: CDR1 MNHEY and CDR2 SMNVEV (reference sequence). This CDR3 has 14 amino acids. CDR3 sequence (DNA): TGTGCCAGCAGTTTACTAGCGGCCCCCTACGAGCAGTACTTC. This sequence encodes CASSLLAAPYEQYF.

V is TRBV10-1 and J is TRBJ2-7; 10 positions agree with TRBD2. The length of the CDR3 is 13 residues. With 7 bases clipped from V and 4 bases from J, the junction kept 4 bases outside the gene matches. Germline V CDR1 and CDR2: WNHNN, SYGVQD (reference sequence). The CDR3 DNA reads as TGCGCCAGCAAGGCTAGCGGGAGATACGAGCAGTACTTC. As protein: CASKASGRYEQYF.

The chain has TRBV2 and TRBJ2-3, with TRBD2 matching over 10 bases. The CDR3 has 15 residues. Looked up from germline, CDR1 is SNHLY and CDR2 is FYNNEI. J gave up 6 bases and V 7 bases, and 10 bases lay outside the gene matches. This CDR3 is CASNPSSGSGDTQYF. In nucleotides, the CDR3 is TGTGCCAGCAATCCCTCTAGCGGGAGTGGGGATACGCAGTATTTT.

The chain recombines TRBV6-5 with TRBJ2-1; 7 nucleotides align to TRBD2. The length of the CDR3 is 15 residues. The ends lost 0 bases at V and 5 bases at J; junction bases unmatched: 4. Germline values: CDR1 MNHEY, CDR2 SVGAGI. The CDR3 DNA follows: TGTGCCAGCAGTTACTCTTCTAGCGGTGACAATGAGCAGTTCTTC. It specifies CASSYSSSGDNEQFF.

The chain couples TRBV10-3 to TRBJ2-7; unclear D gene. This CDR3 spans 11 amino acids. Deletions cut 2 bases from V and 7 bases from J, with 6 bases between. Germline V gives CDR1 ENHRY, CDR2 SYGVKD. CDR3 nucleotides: TGTGCCATCAGTGAGCCCAGGGAGCAGTACTTC. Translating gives CAISEPREQYF.

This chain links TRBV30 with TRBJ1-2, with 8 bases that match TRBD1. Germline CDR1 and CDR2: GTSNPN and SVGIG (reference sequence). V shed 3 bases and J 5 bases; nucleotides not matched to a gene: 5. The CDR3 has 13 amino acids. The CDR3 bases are TGTGCCTGGAGCCAGGGGGCGGAGTATGGCTACACCTTC. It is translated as CAWSQGAEYGYTF.

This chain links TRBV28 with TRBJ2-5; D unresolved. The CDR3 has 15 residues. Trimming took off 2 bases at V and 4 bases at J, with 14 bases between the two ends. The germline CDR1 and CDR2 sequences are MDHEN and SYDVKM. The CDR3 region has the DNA TGTGCCAGCAGTTTAAGGTCAGGTCGTCGAGAGACCCAGTACTTC. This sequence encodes CASSLRSGRRETQYF.

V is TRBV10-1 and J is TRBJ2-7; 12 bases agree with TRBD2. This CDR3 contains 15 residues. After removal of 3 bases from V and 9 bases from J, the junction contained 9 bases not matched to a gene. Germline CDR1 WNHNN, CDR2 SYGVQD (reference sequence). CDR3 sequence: CASSDSTSGRTGQYF. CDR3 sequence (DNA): TGCGCCAGCAGTGATTCGACTAGCGGGAGAACGGGGCAGTACTTC.

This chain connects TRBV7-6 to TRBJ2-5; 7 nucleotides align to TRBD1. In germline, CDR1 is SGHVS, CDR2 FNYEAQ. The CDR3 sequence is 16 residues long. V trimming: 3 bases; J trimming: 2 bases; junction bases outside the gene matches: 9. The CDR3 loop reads CASSFFDRELQETQYF. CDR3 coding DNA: TGTGCCAGCAGCTTCTTCGACAGGGAGCTTCAAGAGACCCAGTACTTC.

In nucleotides, the CDR3 is TGTGCCAGCAGCATAGAACAGGGCGGCGAGCAGTACTTC. It specifies CASSIEQGGEQYF. V is TRBV5-5 and J is TRBJ2-7, with D maybe TRBD1 (6 bases). V lost 4 bases to trimming and J lost 6 bases, with 14 bases between them. The CDR3 runs 13 residues. CDR1 and CDR2 from the germline V gene are SGHKS and YYEKEE (reference sequence).

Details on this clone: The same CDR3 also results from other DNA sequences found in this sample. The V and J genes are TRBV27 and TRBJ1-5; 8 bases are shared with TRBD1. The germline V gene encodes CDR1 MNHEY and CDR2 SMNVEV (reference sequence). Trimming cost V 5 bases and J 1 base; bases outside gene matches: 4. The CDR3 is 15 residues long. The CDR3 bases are TGTGCCAGCAGTCCGACAGGGGCGAGCAATCAGCCCCAGCATTTT. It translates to CASSPTGASNQPQHF.

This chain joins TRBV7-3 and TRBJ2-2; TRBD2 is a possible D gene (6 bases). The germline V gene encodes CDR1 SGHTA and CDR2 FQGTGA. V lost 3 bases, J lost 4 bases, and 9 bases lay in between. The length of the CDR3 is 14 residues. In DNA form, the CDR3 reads TGTGCCAGCAGCTTGGGGGGTTTCACCGGGGAGCTGTTTTTT. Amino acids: CASSLGGFTGELFF.

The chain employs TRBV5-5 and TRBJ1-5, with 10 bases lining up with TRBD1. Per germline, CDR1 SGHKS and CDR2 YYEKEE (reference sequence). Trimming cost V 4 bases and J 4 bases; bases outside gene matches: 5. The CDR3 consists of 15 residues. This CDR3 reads CASSIGQGGNQPQHF. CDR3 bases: TGTGCCAGCAGCATCGGACAGGGGGGGAATCAGCCCCAGCATTTT.

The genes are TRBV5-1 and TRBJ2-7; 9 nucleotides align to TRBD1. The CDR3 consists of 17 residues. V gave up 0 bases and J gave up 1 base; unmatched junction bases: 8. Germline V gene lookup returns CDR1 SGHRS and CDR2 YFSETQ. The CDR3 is CASSLEPGQGFSYEQYF. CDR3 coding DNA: TGCGCCAGCAGCTTGGAGCCGGGACAGGGATTTTCCTACGAGCAGTACTTC.

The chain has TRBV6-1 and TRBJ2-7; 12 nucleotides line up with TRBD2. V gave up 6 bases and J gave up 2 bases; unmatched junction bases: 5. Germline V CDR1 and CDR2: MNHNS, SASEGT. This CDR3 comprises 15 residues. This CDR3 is CASRELAGGTYEQYF. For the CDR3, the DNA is TGTGCCAGCAGAGAACTAGCGGGAGGAACCTACGAGCAGTACTTC.

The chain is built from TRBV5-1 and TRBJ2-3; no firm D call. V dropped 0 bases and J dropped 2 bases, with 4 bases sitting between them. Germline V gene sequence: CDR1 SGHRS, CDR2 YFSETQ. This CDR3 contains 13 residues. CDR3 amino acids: CASSLAFTDTQYF. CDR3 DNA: TGCGCCAGCAGCTTGGCGTTCACAGATACGCAGTATTTT.

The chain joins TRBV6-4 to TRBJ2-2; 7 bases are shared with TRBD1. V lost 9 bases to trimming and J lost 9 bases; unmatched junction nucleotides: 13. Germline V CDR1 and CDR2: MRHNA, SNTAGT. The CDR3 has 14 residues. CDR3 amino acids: CASYRGAGSRELFF. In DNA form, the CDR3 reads TGTGCCAGTTACAGGGGAGCCGGTTCCCGGGAGCTGTTTTTT.

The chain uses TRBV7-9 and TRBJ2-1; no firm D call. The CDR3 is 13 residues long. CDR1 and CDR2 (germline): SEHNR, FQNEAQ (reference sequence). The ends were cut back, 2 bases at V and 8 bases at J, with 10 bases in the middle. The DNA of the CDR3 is TGTGCCAGCAGCTTATTGCTCGCGGATGAGCAGTTCTTC. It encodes CASSLLLADEQFF.

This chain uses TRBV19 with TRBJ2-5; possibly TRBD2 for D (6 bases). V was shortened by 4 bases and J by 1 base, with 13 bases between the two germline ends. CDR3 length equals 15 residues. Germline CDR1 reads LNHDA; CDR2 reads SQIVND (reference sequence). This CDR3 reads CASSKTSSLQETQYF. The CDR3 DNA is TGTGCCAGTAGTAAAACTAGCTCCCTCCAAGAGACCCAGTACTTC.

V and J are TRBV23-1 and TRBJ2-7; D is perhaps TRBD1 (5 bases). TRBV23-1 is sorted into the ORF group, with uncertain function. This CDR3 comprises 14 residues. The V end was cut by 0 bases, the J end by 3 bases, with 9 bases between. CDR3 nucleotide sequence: TGCGCCAGCAGTCAATCCCGCAGGGTCTACGAGCAGTACTTC. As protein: CASSQSRRVYEQYF.